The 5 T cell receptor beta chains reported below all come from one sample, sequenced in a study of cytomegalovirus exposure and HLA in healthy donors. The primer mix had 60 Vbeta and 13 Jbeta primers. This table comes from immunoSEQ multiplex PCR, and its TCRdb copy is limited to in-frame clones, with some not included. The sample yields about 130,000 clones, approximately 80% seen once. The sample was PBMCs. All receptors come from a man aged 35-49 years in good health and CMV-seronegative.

Written as DNA, the CDR3 is TGTGCCAGCAGCGCGGGACTAGCGGCAATTAACGAGCAGTACTTC. Translation: CASSAGLAAINEQYF. The chain uses TRBV9 and TRBJ2-7; TRBD2 agrees at 11 bases. From germline, CDR1 is SGDLS and CDR2 YYNGEE. The CDR3 length is 15 residues. Losses at the gene ends were 3 bases for V and 5 bases for J; bases not matched to a gene: 7.

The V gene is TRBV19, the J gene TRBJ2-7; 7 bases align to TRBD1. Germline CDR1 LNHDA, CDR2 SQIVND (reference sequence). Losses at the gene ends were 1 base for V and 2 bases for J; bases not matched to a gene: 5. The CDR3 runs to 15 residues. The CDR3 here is CASSIGDSYTYEQYF. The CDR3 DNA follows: TGTGCCAGTAGTATAGGGGACAGCTATACCTACGAGCAGTACTTC.

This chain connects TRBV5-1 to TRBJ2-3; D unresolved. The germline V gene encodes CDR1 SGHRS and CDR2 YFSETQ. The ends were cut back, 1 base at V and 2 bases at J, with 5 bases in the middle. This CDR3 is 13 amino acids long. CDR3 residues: CASSLTPTDTQYF. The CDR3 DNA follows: TGCGCCAGCAGCTTGACACCCACAGATACGCAGTATTTT.

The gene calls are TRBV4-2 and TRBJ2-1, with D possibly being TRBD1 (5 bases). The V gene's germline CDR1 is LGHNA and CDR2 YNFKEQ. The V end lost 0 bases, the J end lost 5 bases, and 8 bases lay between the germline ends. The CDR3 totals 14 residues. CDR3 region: CASSQEGQNNEQFF. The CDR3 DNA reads TGTGCCAGCAGCCAAGAGGGGCAGAACAATGAGCAGTTCTTC.

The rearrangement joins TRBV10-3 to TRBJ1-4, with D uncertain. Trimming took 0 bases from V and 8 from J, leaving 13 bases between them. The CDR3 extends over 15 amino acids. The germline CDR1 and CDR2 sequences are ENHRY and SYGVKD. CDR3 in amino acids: CAISESRASEEKLFF. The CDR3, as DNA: TGTGCCATCAGTGAGTCGCGAGCAAGTGAGGAAAAACTGTTTTTT.